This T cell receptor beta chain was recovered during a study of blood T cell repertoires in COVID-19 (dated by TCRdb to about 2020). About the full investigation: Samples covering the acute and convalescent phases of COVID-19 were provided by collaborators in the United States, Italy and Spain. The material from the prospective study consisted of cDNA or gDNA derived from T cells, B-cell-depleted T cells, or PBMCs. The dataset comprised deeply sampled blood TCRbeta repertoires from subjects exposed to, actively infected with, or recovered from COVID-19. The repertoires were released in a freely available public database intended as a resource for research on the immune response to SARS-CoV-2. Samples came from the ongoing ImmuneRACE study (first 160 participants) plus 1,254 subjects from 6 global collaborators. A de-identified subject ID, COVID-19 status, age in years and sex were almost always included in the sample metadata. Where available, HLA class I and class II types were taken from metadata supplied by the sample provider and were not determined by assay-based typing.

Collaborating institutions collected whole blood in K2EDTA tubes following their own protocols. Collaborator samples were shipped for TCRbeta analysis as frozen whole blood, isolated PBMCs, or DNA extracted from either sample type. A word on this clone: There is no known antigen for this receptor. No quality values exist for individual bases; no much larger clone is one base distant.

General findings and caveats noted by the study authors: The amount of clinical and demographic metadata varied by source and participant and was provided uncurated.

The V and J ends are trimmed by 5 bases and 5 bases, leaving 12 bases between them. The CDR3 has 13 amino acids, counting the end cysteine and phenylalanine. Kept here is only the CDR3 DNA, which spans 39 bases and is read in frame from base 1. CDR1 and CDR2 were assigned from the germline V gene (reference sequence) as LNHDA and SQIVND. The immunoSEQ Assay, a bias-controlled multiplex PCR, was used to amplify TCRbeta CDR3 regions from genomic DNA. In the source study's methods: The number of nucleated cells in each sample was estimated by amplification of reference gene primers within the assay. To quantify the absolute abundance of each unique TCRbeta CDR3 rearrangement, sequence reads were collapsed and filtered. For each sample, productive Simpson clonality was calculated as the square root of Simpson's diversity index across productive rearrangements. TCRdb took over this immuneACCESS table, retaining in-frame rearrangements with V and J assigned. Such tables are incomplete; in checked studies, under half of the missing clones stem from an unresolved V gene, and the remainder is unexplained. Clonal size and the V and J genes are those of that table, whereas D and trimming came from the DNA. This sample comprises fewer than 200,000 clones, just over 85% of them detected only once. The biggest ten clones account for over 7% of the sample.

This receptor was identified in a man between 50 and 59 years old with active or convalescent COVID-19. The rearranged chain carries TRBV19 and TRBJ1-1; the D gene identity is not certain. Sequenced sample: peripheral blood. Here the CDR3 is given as CASSFLGVTEAFF. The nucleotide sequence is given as TGTGCCAGTAGTTTCCTCGGGGTGACTGAAGCTTTCTTT.